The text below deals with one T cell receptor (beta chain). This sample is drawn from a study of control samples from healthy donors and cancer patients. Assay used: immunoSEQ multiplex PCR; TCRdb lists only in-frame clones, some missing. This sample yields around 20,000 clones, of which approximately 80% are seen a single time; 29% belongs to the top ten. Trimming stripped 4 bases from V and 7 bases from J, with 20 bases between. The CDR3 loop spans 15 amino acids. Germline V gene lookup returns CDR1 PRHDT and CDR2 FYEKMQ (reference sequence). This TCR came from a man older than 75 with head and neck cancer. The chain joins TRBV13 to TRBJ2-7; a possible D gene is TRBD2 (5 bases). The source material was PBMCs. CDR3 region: CASSSYQDSRGEQYF. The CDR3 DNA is TGTGCCAGCAGCTCCTACCAGGACTCGCGAGGAGAGCAGTACTTC.